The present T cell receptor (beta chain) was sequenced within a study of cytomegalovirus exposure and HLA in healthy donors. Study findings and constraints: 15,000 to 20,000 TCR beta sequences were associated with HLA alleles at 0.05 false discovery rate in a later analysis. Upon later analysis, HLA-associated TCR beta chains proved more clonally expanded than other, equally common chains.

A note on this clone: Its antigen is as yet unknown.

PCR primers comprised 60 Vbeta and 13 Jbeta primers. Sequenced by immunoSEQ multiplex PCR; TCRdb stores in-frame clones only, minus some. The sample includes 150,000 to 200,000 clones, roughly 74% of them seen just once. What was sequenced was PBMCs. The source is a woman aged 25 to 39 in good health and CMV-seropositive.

CDR3 in amino acids: CASSSGTSKADTQYF. The CDR3 DNA is TGCGCCAGCAGCTCCGGGACTAGCAAGGCAGATACGCAGTATTTT. This rearrangement joins TRBV5-1 to TRBJ2-3; TRBD2 matches at 9 bases. Unmatched junction bases numbered 6, after V lost 3 bases and J lost 4 bases. The CDR3 contains 15 residues. Germline loops: CDR1 SGHRS, CDR2 YFSETQ.